This entry features one T cell receptor beta chain sequence. Its antigen is undetermined. What was sequenced were expressed TCRB transcripts, since all of the isolated RNA had been reverse transcribed. Sequenced by immunoSEQ multiplex PCR; TCRdb stores in-frame clones only, minus some. The sample contains over 600,000 clones, roughly 12% of which appear only once. This sample is drawn from a study of beta chain features in type 1 diabetes. Whole-study findings and limits: Moderate yet significant TCRB CDR3 shortening was seen in Type 1 diabetes patients in all four CD4+ subsets.

The CDR3 sequence is 14 residues long. V trimming: 2 bases; J trimming: 7 bases; junction bases outside the gene matches: 5. Germline values: CDR1 SGHRS, CDR2 YFSETQ. V gene TRBV5-1 combines with J gene TRBJ1-5; TRBD1 aligns across 8 bases. What was sequenced was naive CD4+ T cells from blood. The receptor was derived from a man younger than 45 with type 1 diabetes. In DNA form, the CDR3 reads TGCGCCAGCAGCTTTGGACAGGGTAGCCAGCCCCAGCATTTT. It yields the protein CASSFGQGSQPQHF.